This TCR beta chain was recorded in a study of blood T cells in healthy people across ages (dated by TCRdb to the mid-2010s). A note on the overall study: In model experiments, roughly one uniquely barcoded TCR beta cDNA molecule per two T cells was captured by template switching. Age-related changes in TCR beta repertoire diversity were measured in the study by deep sequencing normalized with unique cDNA molecular identifiers. Donors were grouped into four age groups: young (average 16 years), middle-aged (39), aged (62) and long-lived (roughly 80). To avoid experimental bias, donors of different ages were distributed randomly across sequencing lanes. Using the same blood draw, the study looked at two additional independent replicas of 1 million unique cDNA reads for two donors, one aged 18 to 30 and the other aged 80 or older. The paper's findings and limits, for the study overall: Observed TCR beta diversity correlated strongly with the percentage of naive T cells measured by flow cytometry. Compared with the aged group, the long-lived group had more naive CD4+ T cells, fewer expanded clones and increased TCR diversity, a pattern suggesting age selection. Observed TCR beta diversity per million T cells fell roughly linearly with age, and a significant reduction was already apparent by age roughly 40. Conclusive comparison of naive and antigen-experienced compartments was prevented by the profiling of bulk unsorted PBMCs. The CMV infection status of donors was not known, potentially confounding age-related changes in expanded clonotypes. Estimates of total diversity from one million sequenced T cells were regarded as lower bounds and underestimates.

The roughly 37 donors, aged 6 to 90 years, were systemically healthy Caucasian individuals from Russia. Around 10 milliliters of peripheral blood were collected from each donor into EDTA-treated Vacutainer tubes. Ficoll-Paque density-gradient centrifugation was used to isolate PBMCs, with at least 7 million per sample. Total RNA, at least 6 micrograms per sample, was extracted from PBMCs with Trizol reagent. The percentages of naive CD45RAhigh/CD27high T cells were determined by flow cytometry on a PBMC aliquot from every donor. The junction shows trimming of 6 bases on V and 6 bases on J, plus 15 bases between the germline ends. The CDR3 numbers 13 residues from cysteine through phenylalanine. The read is trimmed to its CDR3 DNA, 39 bases read in frame from base 1. This clonotype occurred a few times. What antigen it recognizes has not been identified. Per-nucleotide qualities are absent, and no much larger clonotype sits a single base away.

Library prep was done by 5' RACE. TCRdb shows the sequencer as Illumina HiSeq 2500. A second PCR of about 6 to 11 cycles was performed with a sample-barcoded 5' primer and a J-beta primer mix. A template-switch 5' adaptor carrying 12 random nucleotides introduced a unique molecular identifier onto each TCR beta cDNA molecule. At least 3 million CDR3-containing paired-end reads were obtained from each sample. The Mint cDNA synthesis kit, primed by a TRBC-specific oligonucleotide, was used to synthesize first-strand cDNA from all RNA. Following uracil-DNA glycosylase treatment, a first 18-cycle PCR with universal primers M1SS and BC2_uni_R was performed on all cDNA. Processing in the source paper ran as follows. For normalization, 1 million high-quality reads, each with a distinct molecular identifier, were randomly selected from each sample. Instead of being binned into consensus sequences, reads with shared molecular identifiers were discarded. MiTCR, run with a Q25 quality threshold and the strictest error-elimination algorithm, handled CDR3 identification, clonotype clustering and error correction. A nonparametric unseen species model using Euler transformation provided a lower-bound estimate of total TCR beta diversity. TCRdb reprocessing: public reads trimmed at Q25 with fastp, clones called with MiXCR, in-frame beta chains kept. Identical CDR3 proteins give one entry, which carries the most common genes and DNA. In this record, the V and J calls reflect TCRdb's handling and not the investigators' own analysis. The sample data list about 580,000 distinct CDR3 sequences, and around 48% of these were observed just once. The ten largest clones take up around 25% of the sample.

The source material was blood. The sequence is built from TRBV12-3 or TRBV12-4 and TRBJ2-7, with TRBD2 perhaps the D gene, on 5 matching bases. The TCR comes from a man of 80 years or more in good health. The CDR3 protein: CASSSEGFGEQYF. Here is the DNA: TGTGCCAGCAGCTCCGAGGGTTTCGGCGAGCAGTACTTC.